Listed below are T cell receptor beta chains from one sample, sequenced in a study of blood T cell repertoires in COVID-19. Libraries were prepared by immunoSEQ multiplex PCR; TCRdb keeps only in-frame clonotypes and omits some of them. In the table there are about 87,000 clones, 65% to 85% of which are singletons. The sample comprised peripheral blood. These receptors originate from a woman aged 60-70 years with acute or convalescent COVID-19. The CDR3 runs from the conserved cysteine through the conserved F or W. Each record gives: J gene, D gene, clone size, V gene, CDR3 protein, CDR3 DNA. The D gene is left open where the match is weak. Clone size, where shown, is once, few, many, or a class for clones that have expanded.

J: TRBJ1-2
D: NA
size: once
V: TRBV27
CDR3: CASSRQGSNYGYTF
DNA: TGTGCCAGCAGTCGGCAGGGGAGTAACTATGGCTACACCTTC

J: TRBJ1-1
D: NA
size: NA
V: TRBV29-1
CDR3: CSVQTGLAEAFF
DNA: TGCAGCGTTCAAACAGGGTTGGCTGAAGCTTTCTTT

J: TRBJ2-7
D: TRBD1
size: once
V: TRBV5-1
CDR3: CASSFSGTGGHEQYF
DNA: TGCGCCAGCAGCTTCTCCGGGACAGGGGGCCACGAGCAGTACTTC

J: TRBJ1-2
D: NA
size: NA
V: TRBV6-5
CDR3: CATLGLPDNYGYTF
DNA: TGTGCCACCCTGGGGCTCCCGGACAACTATGGCTACACCTTC

J: TRBJ2-5
D: NA
size: NA
V: TRBV2
CDR3: CASTRDRGSETQYF
DNA: TGTGCCAGCACTCGGGACCGGGGGAGCGAGACCCAGTACTTC

J: TRBJ2-5
D: NA
size: NA
V: TRBV5-1
CDR3: CASSYGGGETQYF
DNA: TGCGCCAGCAGCTACGGGGGAGGAGAGACCCAGTACTTC

J: TRBJ1-1
D: NA
size: once
V: TRBV5-5
CDR3: CASSFPGNTEAFF
DNA: TGTGCCAGCAGCTTTCCCGGGAACACTGAAGCTTTCTTT

J: TRBJ1-2
D: NA
size: NA
V: TRBV18
CDR3: CASSLDTPPTF
DNA: TGTGCCAGCTCTCTGGACACCCCGCCCACCTTC

J: TRBJ1-1
D: NA
size: NA
V: TRBV7-9
CDR3: CASSLQGIGNTEAFF
DNA: TGTGCCAGCAGCCTACAGGGTATTGGGAACACTGAAGCTTTCTTT

J: TRBJ1-4
D: TRBD1
size: NA
V: TRBV7-2
CDR3: CASSRRTGNNEKLFF
DNA: TGTGCCAGCAGCCGCCGGACAGGGAATAATGAAAAACTGTTTTTT

J: TRBJ2-5
D: NA
size: once
V: TRBV6-5
CDR3: CASSLTGWETQYF
DNA: TGTGCCAGCAGCCTTACAGGATGGGAGACCCAGTACTTC

J: TRBJ2-5
D: TRBD1
size: NA
V: TRBV10-3
CDR3: CAISRAEQGETQYF
DNA: TGTGCCATCAGTCGGGCCGAACAGGGGGAGACCCAGTACTTC

J: TRBJ2-1
D: NA
size: few
V: TRBV4-2
CDR3: CASSQGLAHYNEQFF
DNA: TGTGCCAGCAGCCAAGGGCTAGCCCACTACAATGAGCAGTTCTTC

J: TRBJ1-1
D: NA
size: NA
V: TRBV6-5
CDR3: CASSQNSLNTEAFF
DNA: TGTGCCAGCAGTCAAAACAGCCTGAACACTGAAGCTTTCTTT

J: TRBJ1-1
D: NA
size: NA
V: TRBV11-1
CDR3: CASSLGAGSEAFF
DNA: TGTGCCAGCAGCTTAGGTGCAGGGTCTGAAGCTTTCTTT

J: TRBJ1-1
D: TRBD1
size: NA
V: TRBV2
CDR3: CASILEVTGGFQAFF
DNA: TGTGCCAGCATCCTTGAGGTGACAGGGGGATTTCAGGCTTTCTTT

J: TRBJ1-5
D: NA
size: NA
V: TRBV5-1
CDR3: CASSLGTDQPQHF
DNA: TGCGCCAGCAGCTTGGGGACAGATCAGCCCCAGCATTTT

J: TRBJ2-1
D: NA
size: NA
V: TRBV5-6
CDR3: CASSRTVRNEQFF
DNA: TGTGCCAGCAGCAGGACAGTTCGGAATGAGCAGTTCTTC

J: TRBJ2-7
D: NA
size: NA
V: TRBV11-3
CDR3: CACSERRDYEQYF
DNA: TGTGCCTGTTCAGAAAGGCGGGATTACGAGCAGTACTTC

J: TRBJ1-6
D: TRBD1
size: many
V: TRBV9
CDR3: CASSEDRGSLHF
DNA: TGTGCCAGCAGCGAGGACAGGGGATCCCTCCACTTT

J: TRBJ2-1
D: NA
size: NA
V: TRBV7-3
CDR3: CASSLMNQGSEQFF
DNA: TGTGCCAGCAGCTTAATGAATCAGGGCAGCGAGCAGTTCTTC

J: TRBJ2-3
D: NA
size: NA
V: TRBV20-1
CDR3: CSASEPLESTDTQYF
DNA: TGCAGTGCTAGTGAGCCGTTAGAAAGCACAGATACGCAGTATTTT

J: TRBJ2-5
D: NA
size: few
V: TRBV14
CDR3: CASSPLRGSAETQYF
DNA: TGTGCCAGCAGCCCTCTCCGCGGTTCGGCAGAGACCCAGTACTTC

J: TRBJ1-6
D: TRBD1
size: few
V: TRBV5-4
CDR3: CASSLKTGGGSPLHF
DNA: TGTGCCAGCAGCTTAAAAACAGGGGGAGGATCACCCCTCCACTTT

J: TRBJ2-3
D: TRBD2
size: NA
V: TRBV9
CDR3: CASSVVGTRTDTQYF
DNA: TGTGCCAGCAGCGTAGTCGGGACTAGGACAGATACGCAGTATTTT

J: TRBJ1-3
D: TRBD1
size: NA
V: TRBV7-8
CDR3: CASSPRQGFGNTIYF
DNA: TGTGCCAGCAGCCCAAGACAGGGTTTTGGAAACACCATATATTTT

J: TRBJ2-5
D: NA
size: few
V: TRBV10-3
CDR3: CAISPGQETQYF
DNA: TGTGCCATCAGTCCGGGACAAGAGACCCAGTACTTC

J: TRBJ1-4
D: TRBD1
size: NA
V: TRBV5-1
CDR3: CASSWDRGNGNEKLFF
DNA: TGCGCCAGCAGCTGGGACAGGGGGAATGGTAATGAAAAACTGTTTTTT

J: TRBJ2-1
D: NA
size: NA
V: TRBV6-1
CDR3: CASSEREPLPQFF
DNA: TGTGCCAGCAGTGAAAGGGAGCCCCTACCCCAGTTCTTC

J: TRBJ2-7
D: TRBD2
size: NA
V: TRBV4-2
CDR3: CASSQASGGSSYEQYF
DNA: TGTGCCAGCAGCCAAGCGAGCGGGGGAAGCTCCTACGAGCAGTACTTC

J: TRBJ1-1
D: NA
size: NA
V: TRBV4-1
CDR3: CASSQEPGGLVAEAFF
DNA: TGCGCCAGCAGCCAAGAACCGGGGGGTTTAGTAGCTGAAGCTTTCTTT

J: TRBJ2-3
D: TRBD2
size: NA
V: TRBV5-4
CDR3: CASRDQRGSTDTQYF
DNA: TGTGCCAGCAGGGATCAGCGGGGTAGCACAGATACGCAGTATTTT

J: TRBJ1-3
D: NA
size: NA
V: TRBV10-3
CDR3: CAIRDTKGQSGNTIYF
DNA: TGTGCCATCAGGGACACTAAAGGACAGTCTGGAAACACCATATATTTT

J: TRBJ1-2
D: NA
size: few
V: TRBV10-3
CDR3: CAISRQASGGYTF
DNA: TGTGCCATCAGCCGACAGGCCTCGGGTGGCTACACCTTC

J: TRBJ2-1
D: TRBD2
size: NA
V: TRBV9
CDR3: CASSSRLAGGSEQFF
DNA: TGTGCCAGCAGCTCTCGACTAGCGGGGGGGAGTGAGCAGTTCTTC

J: TRBJ2-3
D: NA
size: NA
V: TRBV19
CDR3: CASTLGGTDTQYF
DNA: TGTGCCAGTACCCTAGGGGGCACAGATACGCAGTATTTT

J: TRBJ2-7
D: TRBD2
size: NA
V: TRBV6-2/TRBV6-3
CDR3: CASSYLPSGGWRDEQYF
DNA: TGTGCCAGCAGTTACCTACCTAGCGGGGGCTGGCGCGACGAGCAGTACTTC

J: TRBJ1-1
D: TRBD1
size: NA
V: TRBV6-2/TRBV6-3
CDR3: CASSYRDRGPVTEAFF
DNA: TGTGCCAGCAGTTACCGGGACAGGGGGCCAGTCACTGAAGCTTTCTTT

J: TRBJ1-1
D: NA
size: NA
V: TRBV5-1
CDR3: CASRDPGNTEAFF
DNA: TGCGCCAGCAGAGACCCGGGGAACACTGAAGCTTTCTTT

J: TRBJ1-6
D: NA
size: few
V: TRBV7-2
CDR3: CASSSTYRVSYNSPLHF
DNA: TGTGCCAGCAGCTCGACGTACAGGGTCTCATATAATTCACCCCTCCACTTT

J: TRBJ2-2
D: NA
size: NA
V: TRBV19
CDR3: CASSIDLVQVLFF
DNA: TGTGCCAGTAGTATAGATCTGGTCCAGGTGCTGTTTTTT

J: TRBJ1-1
D: TRBD1
size: NA
V: TRBV12-3/TRBV12-4
CDR3: CASSPGTDTEAFF
DNA: TGTGCCAGCAGTCCCGGGACAGACACTGAAGCTTTCTTT

J: TRBJ2-3
D: TRBD1
size: NA
V: TRBV14
CDR3: CASSHRTGVSTDTQYF
DNA: TGTGCCAGCAGCCACCGGACAGGGGTCAGCACAGATACGCAGTATTTT

J: TRBJ1-2
D: NA
size: NA
V: TRBV6-1
CDR3: CASSEGPPQSGYTF
DNA: TGTGCCAGCAGTGAAGGTCCGCCCCAGTCGGGCTACACCTTC

J: TRBJ2-5
D: NA
size: once
V: TRBV11-3
CDR3: CASSPWGEETQYF
DNA: TGTGCCAGCAGCCCATGGGGGGAAGAGACCCAGTACTTC

J: TRBJ2-3
D: TRBD2
size: NA
V: TRBV3-1/TRBV3-2
CDR3: CASSPGLVSTDTQYF
DNA: TGTGCCAGCAGCCCGGGACTAGTCTCGACAGATACGCAGTATTTT